Reported below is one T cell receptor (beta chain). No antigen is known for it. The J segment lost 2 bases and the V segment lost 4 bases, leaving 8 bases of the junction unmatched. CDR1 and CDR2 (germline): SGHRS, YFSETQ. The CDR3 has 15 amino acids. These data are taken from a study of CD8 T cell repertoires and HIV-1 epitope variants. Profiling relied on immunoSEQ multiplex PCR, and the TCRdb table lists in-frame clones only, not all of them. The table has 1,700 or so clones, 65% to 85% seen once. The sequence was collected from a male donor with HIV. The source material was cultured CD8+ T cells derived from PBMCs. This chain links TRBV5-1 with TRBJ2-5; TRBD1 aligns across 7 bases. Here the CDR3 DNA reads TGCGCCAGCAGCCCCGTTTCGGGACAGCAAGAGACCCAGTACTTC. Translated: CASSPVSGQQETQYF. Using reference TRBV5-1 and TRBJ2-5 for the parts outside the CDR3, the full variable domain is KAGVTQTPRYLIKTRGQQVTLSCSPISGHRSVSWYQQTPGQGLQFLFEYFSETQRNKGNFPGRFSGRQFSNSRSEMNVSTLELGDSALYLCASSPVSGQQETQYFGPGTRLLVL.